A single sample gave rise to the 3 T cell receptor beta chains below, sequenced in a study of blood T cell repertoires in COVID-19. TCRdb keeps only in-frame clones here, not all; method: immunoSEQ multiplex PCR. The sample gives approximately 110,000 clones, 70% to 75% of which show up once; approximately 5.9% is in the top ten. Sequencing used peripheral blood. The origin of the receptors is a man aged 80 or over with COVID-19, enrolled during active disease.

This clone showed up just a few times. V usage is TRBV7-6 and J usage is TRBJ2-3, with D maybe TRBD1 (7 bases). The germline CDR1 and CDR2 sequences are SGHVS and FNYEAQ. Trimming removed 5 bases at V and 3 bases at J, with 15 bases between. The CDR3 runs to 15 residues. The CDR3 nucleotides are TGTGCCAGCAGCCTAAGGTCAGGGGGGACAGATACGCAGTATTTT. It yields the protein CASSLRSGGTDTQYF.

J is TRBJ1-1 and V is TRBV19; 9 bases fit TRBD1. Germline CDR1 and CDR2: LNHDA and SQIVND (reference sequence). With V trimmed by 6 bases and J by 3 bases, 14 bases remained unmatched. CDR3 size: 17 residues. In DNA, the CDR3 is TGTGCCAGTAGGAGAACAACGACAGGGGGATACGACACTGAAGCTTTCTTT. Translated, it gives CASRRTTTGGYDTEAFF. The full variable domain, completed using reference TRBV19 and TRBJ1-1, is DGGITQSPKYLFRKEGQNVTLSCEQNLNHDAMYWYRQDPGQGLRLIYYSQIVNDFQKGDIAEGYSVSREKKESFPLTVTSAQKNPTAFYLCASRRTTTGGYDTEAFFGQGTRLTVV.

The chain links TRBV2 to TRBJ2-2; tentatively, D is TRBD2 (5 bases). Germline V gene data show CDR1 as SNHLY and CDR2 as FYNNEI. This CDR3 has 18 residues. V shed 6 bases and J shed 2 bases, with 22 bases lying between them. CDR3 in amino acids: CASSDPSSAARNTGELFF. Written as DNA, the CDR3 is TGTGCCAGCAGCGACCCTAGCAGCGCGGCACGAAACACCGGGGAGCTGTTTTTT. The complete variable domain, with remaining parts taken from reference TRBV2 and TRBJ2-2, reads EPEVTQTPSHQVTQMGQEVILRCVPISNHLYFYWYRQILGQKVEFLVSFYNNEISEKSEIFDDQFSVERPDGSNFTLKIRSTKLEDSAMYFCASSDPSSAARNTGELFFGEGSRLTVL.